These 29 T cell receptor beta chains came from one sample sequenced in a study of cytomegalovirus exposure and HLA in healthy donors (dated by TCRdb to 2016 to 2017). Receptors were amplified or captured by the immunoSEQ multiplex PCR assay. The multiplex PCR relied on a mix of 60 forward primers for TCR Vbeta segments and 13 reverse primers for TCR Jbeta segments. In TCRdb, the immuneACCESS table is reduced to in-frame sequences with V and J assigned. These tables do not hold every clone; where another copy was compared, an unresolved V gene accounts for under half, and the others remain unexplained. Across this sample there are under 200,000 clones, with around 83% seen only once. About 2.5% of the sample lies in the top ten. The sequenced sample consisted of PBMCs. The receptor source for this set is a man aged 25-45 years in good health and CMV-seropositive.

The V and J genes are TRBV29-1 and TRBJ2-7; TRBD1 might be the D (5 bases). V lost 1 base and J lost 4, with 11 bases in between. CDR1 and CDR2 (germline): SQVTM, ANQGSEA. This CDR3 region has 13 residues. The CDR3 here is CSVEGQGMYEQYF. In DNA, the CDR3 is TGCAGCGTTGAAGGGCAGGGAATGTACGAGCAGTACTTC.

The chain couples TRBV5-1 to TRBJ2-7; a possible D gene is TRBD1 (5 bases). The V and J ends lost 0 bases and 3 bases respectively, with 13 bases between them. The CDR3 extends over 15 amino acids. Germline V CDR1 and CDR2: SGHRS, YFSETQ. CDR3 bases: TGCGCCAGCAGCTTGGGCCGGCTAGGGGACTACGAGCAGTACTTC. It yields the protein CASSLGRLGDYEQYF.

The gene calls are TRBV11-2 and TRBJ2-4; 12 nucleotides align to TRBD1. This CDR3 is built from 19 residues. CDR1 and CDR2 (germline): SGHAT, FQNNGV. Trimming took 5 bases from V and 0 from J; bases not matched to a gene: 11. CDR3 sequence (DNA): TGTGCCAGCAGCAAACCGGGACAGGGGGCCCTATTAGCCAAAAACATTCAGTACTTC. Translating gives CASSKPGQGALLAKNIQYF.

This chain connects TRBV7-2 to TRBJ2-5; D ambiguous. The CDR3 contains 11 residues. The V gene lost 8 bases and the J gene lost 3 bases, with 7 bases spanning the gap. Germline assignment: CDR1 SGHTA and CDR2 FQGNSA. In DNA, the CDR3 is TGTGCCAGCTCCCGGGAAGAGACCCAGTACTTC. Amino acid sequence: CASSREETQYF. Variable domain in full (rest from reference TRBV7-2 and TRBJ2-5): GAGVSQSPSNKVTEKGKDVELRCDPISGHTALYWYRQSLGQGLEFLIYFQGNSAPDKSGLPSDRFSAERTGGSVSTLTIQRTQQEDSAVYLCASSREETQYFGPGTRLLVL.

In its sample, this clone was seen once. The chain links TRBV30 to TRBJ2-1, with 10 nucleotides matching TRBD2. The length of the CDR3 is 17 residues. Germline CDR1 reads GTSNPN; CDR2 reads SVGIG (reference sequence). J gave up 12 bases and V 1 base, and 18 bases lay outside the gene matches. The CDR3 DNA reads TGTGCCTGGAGTGAGGAGTGGCTAGCGGGAGATCTAGGTGGGCAGTTCTTC. Amino acids: CAWSEEWLAGDLGGQFF.

The chain carries TRBV2 and TRBJ2-5; D is perhaps TRBD1 (5 bases). TRBJ2-7 matches the DNA end more closely, so the J call is doubtful. Germline assignment: CDR1 SNHLY and CDR2 FYNNEI. CDR3 length: 15 residues. The CDR3 nucleotides read TGTGCCAGCAGTGAATGGCAGGGCCTCTCCTACGAGCAGTACTTC. Its translation: CASSEWQGLSYEQYF.

The genes are TRBV5-1 and TRBJ2-1, with TRBD1 identical over 12 bases. CDR1 and CDR2 from the germline V gene are SGHRS and YFSETQ. The CDR3 length is 15 residues. With V trimmed by 6 bases and J by 10 bases, 11 bases remained unmatched. CDR3 amino acids: CASNPGTGGGREQFF. In nucleotides, the CDR3 is TGCGCCAGCAATCCAGGGACAGGGGGCGGGCGGGAGCAGTTCTTC.

The chain links TRBV10-3 to TRBJ2-6; 8 bases map to TRBD1. Germline trimming cut 3 bases from V and 2 bases from J; bases unmatched to any gene: 9. The CDR3 is 18 amino acids. Per the germline V gene, CDR1 is ENHRY and CDR2 is SYGVKD. CDR3 DNA sequence: TGTGCCATCAGTGAAGGCGGACAGGGTCGGCCTGGGGCCAACGTCCTGACTTTC. Translated: CAISEGGQGRPGANVLTF.

The CDR3 spells CASSLVSGGGVGETQYF. CDR3 bases: TGTGCCAGCAGCTTAGTTTCCGGGGGGGGAGTAGGAGAGACCCAGTACTTC. The rearrangement joins TRBV11-2 to TRBJ2-5; 8 nucleotides align to TRBD2. The CDR3 runs 17 residues. The V gene's germline CDR1 is SGHAT and CDR2 FQNNGV. Trimming at V came to 1 base and at J to 4 bases, leaving 11 bases not matched to a gene.

V usage is TRBV18 and J usage is TRBJ2-2; 8 positions match TRBD1. The CDR3 runs to 16 residues. The V and J ends lost 1 base and 4 bases, in that order; junction bases with no gene match: 5. The V gene's germline CDR1 is KGHSH and CDR2 LQKENI. The CDR3 region is CASSPLRTGSTGELFF. The DNA of the CDR3 is TGTGCCAGCTCACCACTCCGGACAGGGAGCACCGGGGAGCTGTTTTTT.

The V call is TRBV5-1, the J call TRBJ2-1, with 9 bases identical to TRBD1. The ends lost 4 bases at V and 6 bases at J; junction bases unmatched: 11. Germline V gene lookup returns CDR1 SGHRS and CDR2 YFSETQ. This CDR3 is 16 amino acids long. CDR3 residues: CASSDLPGTGINEQFF. In DNA form, the CDR3 reads TGCGCCAGCAGCGACTTACCCGGGACAGGGATCAATGAGCAGTTCTTC.

DNA for the CDR3: TGTGCCAGCAGCCCGGCGGGGGGGTTAGGTCAGCCCCAGCATTTT. This gives the protein CASSPAGGLGQPQHF. The chain combines TRBV7-6 with TRBJ1-5; D is perhaps TRBD1 (5 bases). The V end was cut by 5 bases, the J end by 6 bases, with 17 bases between. This CDR3 region has 15 residues. Germline V gene data show CDR1 as SGHVS and CDR2 as FNYEAQ.

Comments on this clone: At one of its ends the junction is not consistent with the germline gene, which may arise from a read error. The chain employs TRBV7-2 and TRBJ2-4; 11 bases are shared with TRBD2. Per germline, CDR1 SGHTA and CDR2 FQGNSA. This CDR3 has 14 amino acids. The CDR3 loop reads CASSLAGGGNIQYF. The CDR3 DNA reads as TGTGCCAGCAGCCTAGCGGGAGGAGGGAACATTCAGTACTTC.

A single count supports this clone. This chain joins TRBV14 and TRBJ2-1, with TRBD2 matching over 9 bases. CDR1 SGHDN and CDR2 FVKESK come from the germline V gene. V trimming: 0 bases; J trimming: 3 bases; junction bases outside the gene matches: 12. The CDR3 loop spans 19 amino acids. The CDR3 sequence: CASSQDRWLGLASYNEQFF. For the CDR3, the DNA is TGTGCCAGCAGCCAAGATAGATGGTTGGGACTAGCAAGCTACAATGAGCAGTTCTTC.

The chain couples TRBV4-3 to TRBJ2-5; 12 positions match TRBD2. Germline trimming cut 4 bases from V and 2 bases from J; bases unmatched to any gene: 8. Germline values: CDR1 LGHNA, CDR2 YSLEER. The CDR3 covers 17 residues. The CDR3 region has the DNA TGCGCCAGCAGCCGAACGGGGACTAGCGGGTTACAAGAGACCCAGTACTTC. Its protein product is CASSRTGTSGLQETQYF.

The rearrangement joins TRBV5-6 to TRBJ2-4; 9 bases line up with TRBD2. The trim removed 2 bases at V and 8 bases at J, leaving 11 bases unmatched. This CDR3 is 16 amino acids long. Germline assignment: CDR1 SGHDT and CDR2 YYEEEE. CDR3 DNA sequence: TGTGCCAGCAGCTTCAGGGGTCTAGCGGGAAGAGACATTCAGTACTTC. Amino acids: CASSFRGLAGRDIQYF.

The chain combines TRBV7-3 with TRBJ2-7, with 7 positions matching TRBD2. J lost 4 bases, V lost 5 bases, and 11 bases had no gene match. Germline loops: CDR1 SGHTA, CDR2 FQGTGA. CDR3 length equals 15 residues. This CDR3 is CASSRLAACLYEQYV. CDR3 in DNA: TGTGCCAGCAGCCGGCTAGCGGCTTGCCTATACGAGCAGTACGTC.

The V gene is TRBV19, the J gene TRBJ1-2; 7 bases line up with TRBD1. The V gene's germline CDR1 is LNHDA and CDR2 SQIVND (reference sequence). This CDR3 spans 18 amino acids. J gave up 0 bases and V 6 bases, and 16 bases lay outside the gene matches. Written as DNA, the CDR3 is TGTGCCAGTAGGCTGCGGAGGGACAGCCTGAAGGCTAACTATGGCTACACCTTC. Its translation: CASRLRRDSLKANYGYTF.

This clone was seen a single time. This chain links TRBV29-1 with TRBJ2-1, with TRBD2 identical over 11 bases. This CDR3 contains 13 residues. Germline V lookup: CDR1 SQVTM, CDR2 ANQGSEA. J lost 8 bases, V lost 5 bases, and 5 bases had no gene match. DNA of the CDR3: TGCAGCGTTCAACTAGCGGGAGTATATGAGCAGTTCTTC. Protein sequence: CSVQLAGVYEQFF.

The chain links TRBV30 to TRBJ1-4; 8 nucleotides match TRBD1. The trim removed 4 bases at V and 0 bases at J, leaving 4 bases unmatched. The CDR3 has 15 amino acids. Per germline, CDR1 GTSNPN and CDR2 SVGIG (reference sequence). CDR3 region: CAWKGQATTNEKLFF. CDR3 DNA: TGTGCCTGGAAGGGACAGGCGACAACTAATGAAAAACTGTTTTTT.

The chain recombines TRBV7-2 with TRBJ2-7, with TRBD1 matching 8 bases. There are 15 residues in the CDR3. Germline CDR1 reads SGHTA; CDR2 reads FQGNSA. The trim removed 2 bases at V and 4 bases at J, leaving 7 bases unmatched. The CDR3 DNA reads as TGTGCCAGCAGCTTATCCCCGGGACAGGCTTACGAGCAGTACTTC. Translation gives CASSLSPGQAYEQYF.

The chain combines TRBV10-3 with TRBJ2-7, with 10 bases identical to TRBD1. The CDR3 covers 14 residues. Germline V gives CDR1 ENHRY, CDR2 SYGVKD. Losses at the gene ends were 5 bases for V and 3 bases for J; bases not matched to a gene: 4. The CDR3 protein is CAISQWDRGYEQYV. The CDR3 bases are TGTGCCATCAGTCAATGGGACAGGGGCTACGAGCAGTACGTC.

This CDR3 is CASSLGQSISGNTIYF. CDR3 bases: TGCGCCAGCAGCTTGGGACAGAGCATCTCTGGAAACACCATATATTTT. The rearrangement uses TRBV5-1 and TRBJ1-3, with TRBD1 as a possible D gene (5 bases). From germline, CDR1 is SGHRS and CDR2 YFSETQ. The CDR3 sequence is 16 residues long. V was clipped by 0 bases and J by 0 bases, with 10 bases between them.

The J gene is TRBJ2-6, the V gene TRBV19; no definite D call. From germline, CDR1 is LNHDA and CDR2 SQIVND (reference sequence). The CDR3 has 16 amino acids. The V and J ends lost 5 bases and 0 bases respectively, with 11 bases between them. CDR3 coding DNA: TGTGCCAGTAGTGGTCCGGGTCGCTCTGGGGCCAACGTCCTGACTTTC. The encoded protein is CASSGPGRSGANVLTF. Variable domain in full (rest from reference TRBV19 and TRBJ2-6): DGGITQSPKYLFRKEGQNVTLSCEQNLNHDAMYWYRQDPGQGLRLIYYSQIVNDFQKGDIAEGYSVSREKKESFPLTVTSAQKNPTAFYLCASSGPGRSGANVLTFGAGSRLTVL.

This chain connects TRBV27 to TRBJ2-3; D remains ambiguous. Trimming left V 6 bases short and J 0 bases short, with 28 bases between. Looked up from germline, CDR1 is MNHEY and CDR2 is SMNVEV (reference sequence). This CDR3 comprises 20 residues. The CDR3 nucleotides read TGTGCCAGCAGAGACCCGCAGACATCAACTCCACCGGCTAGCACAGATACGCAGTATTTT. Translating gives CASRDPQTSTPPASTDTQYF.

The V and J genes are TRBV12-5 and TRBJ1-5; D remains unclear. V was cut by 8 bases and J by 8 bases, with 4 bases left in between. This CDR3 is built from 9 residues. The germline V gene encodes CDR1 LGHNT and CDR2 FRNRAP. The CDR3 region is CASLEPQHF. The CDR3 coding sequence is TGTGCTAGTCTAGAGCCCCAGCATTTT.

The genes are TRBV5-1 and TRBJ2-5; 9 positions agree with TRBD2. The DNA end is a closer match to TRBJ2-7, so the J assignment may be wrong. CDR1 SGHRS and CDR2 YFSETQ come from the germline V gene. This CDR3 is built from 14 residues. DNA of the CDR3: TGCGCCAGCAGCTTTGCGGGAGGGGGCGACGAGCAGTACTTC. As protein: CASSFAGGGDEQYF.

The V call is TRBV12-2, the J call TRBJ2-7; the table's TRBD2 call for D was not verified on the DNA. TRBV12-2 is an annotated pseudogene. This CDR3 is 16 amino acids long. The CDR3 bases are TGTGCAAGTCGCTTTGGGGGACGGGAGGGGGCTTACGAGCAGTACTTC. Translation: CASRFGGREGAYEQYF.

The table lists this clone with a count of one. The gene calls are TRBV7-8 and TRBJ1-3; TRBD1 aligns across 8 bases. V lost 5 bases and J lost 0; bases outside the gene matches: 12. In germline, CDR1 is SGHVS, CDR2 FQNEAQ. The CDR3 is 18 amino acids. As DNA, the CDR3 is TGTGCCAGCAGCCATCCGGATTTGACAGGGGCCTCTGGAAACACCATATATTTT. This sequence encodes CASSHPDLTGASGNTIYF. Combining the CDR3 with reference TRBV7-8 and TRBJ1-3 gives the whole variable domain GAGVSQSPRYKVAKRGQDVALRCDPISGHVSLFWYQQALGQGPEFLTYFQNEAQLDKSGLPSDRFFAERPEGSVSTLKIQRTQQEDSAVYLCASSHPDLTGASGNTIYFGEGSWLTVV.